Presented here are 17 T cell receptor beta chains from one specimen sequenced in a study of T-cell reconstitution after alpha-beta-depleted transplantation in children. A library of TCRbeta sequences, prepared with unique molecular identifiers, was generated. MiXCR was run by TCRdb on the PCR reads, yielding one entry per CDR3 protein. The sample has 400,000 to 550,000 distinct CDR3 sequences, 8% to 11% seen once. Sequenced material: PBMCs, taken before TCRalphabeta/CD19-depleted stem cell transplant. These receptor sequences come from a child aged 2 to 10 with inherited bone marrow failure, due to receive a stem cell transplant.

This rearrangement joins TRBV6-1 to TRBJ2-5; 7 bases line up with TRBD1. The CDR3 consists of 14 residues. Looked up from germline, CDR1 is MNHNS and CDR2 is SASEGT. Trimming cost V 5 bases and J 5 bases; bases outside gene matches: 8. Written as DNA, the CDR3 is TGTGCCAGCAGTATGACAGGGTTCGGCGAGACCCAGTACTTC. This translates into CASSMTGFGETQYF.

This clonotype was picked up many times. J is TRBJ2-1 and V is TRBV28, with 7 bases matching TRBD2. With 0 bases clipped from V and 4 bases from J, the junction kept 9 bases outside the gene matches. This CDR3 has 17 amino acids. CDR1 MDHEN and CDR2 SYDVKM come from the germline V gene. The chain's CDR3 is CASSLWASGPRYNEQFF. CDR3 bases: TGTGCCAGCAGTTTATGGGCTAGCGGCCCTAGGTACAATGAGCAGTTCTTC.

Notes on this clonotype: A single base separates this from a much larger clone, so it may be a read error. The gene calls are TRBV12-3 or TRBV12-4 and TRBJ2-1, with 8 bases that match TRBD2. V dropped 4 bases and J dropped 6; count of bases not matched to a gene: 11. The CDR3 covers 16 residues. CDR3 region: CASSSDREGPPNEQFF. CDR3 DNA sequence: TGTGCCAGCAGTTCAGATCGGGAGGGCCCACCCAATGAGCAGTTCTTC.

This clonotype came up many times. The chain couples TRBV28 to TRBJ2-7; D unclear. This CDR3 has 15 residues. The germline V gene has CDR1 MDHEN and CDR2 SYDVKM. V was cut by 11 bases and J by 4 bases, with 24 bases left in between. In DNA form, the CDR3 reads TGTGCCGTGGGATTTGGCGCTCTCGGACCGTACGAGCAGTACTTC. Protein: CAVGFGALGPYEQYF.

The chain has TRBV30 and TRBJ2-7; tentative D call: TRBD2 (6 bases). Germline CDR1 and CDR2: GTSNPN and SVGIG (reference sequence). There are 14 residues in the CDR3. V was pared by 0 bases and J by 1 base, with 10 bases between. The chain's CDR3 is CAWSVHRGSYEQYF. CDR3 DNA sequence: TGTGCCTGGAGTGTACACCGGGGGTCCTACGAGCAGTACTTC. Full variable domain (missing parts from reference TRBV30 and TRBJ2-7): SQTIHQWPATLVQPVGSPLSLECTVEGTSNPNLYWYRQAAGRGLQLLFYSVGIGQISSEVPQNLSASRPQDRQFILSSKKLLLSDSGFYLCAWSVHRGSYEQYFGPGTRLTVT.

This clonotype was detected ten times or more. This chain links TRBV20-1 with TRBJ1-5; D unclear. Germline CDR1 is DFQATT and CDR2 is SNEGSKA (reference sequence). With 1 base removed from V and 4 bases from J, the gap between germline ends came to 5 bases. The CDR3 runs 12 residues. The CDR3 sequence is CSARVDNQPQHF. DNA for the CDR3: TGCAGTGCTAGAGTTGATAATCAGCCCCAGCATTTT.

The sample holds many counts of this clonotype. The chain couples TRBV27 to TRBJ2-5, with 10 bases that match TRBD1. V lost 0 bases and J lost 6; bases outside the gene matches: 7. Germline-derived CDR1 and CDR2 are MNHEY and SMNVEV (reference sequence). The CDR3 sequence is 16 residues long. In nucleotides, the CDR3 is TGTGCCAGCAGTTTATCAGCCGGGACAGGGGACAAGACCCAGTACTTC. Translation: CASSLSAGTGDKTQYF.

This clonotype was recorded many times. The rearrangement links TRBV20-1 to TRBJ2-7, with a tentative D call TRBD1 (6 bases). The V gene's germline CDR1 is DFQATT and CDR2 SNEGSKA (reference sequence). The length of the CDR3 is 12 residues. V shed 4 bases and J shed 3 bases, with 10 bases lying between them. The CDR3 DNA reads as TGCAGTGCTAAACAGGGAAGCTACGAGCAGTACTTC. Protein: CSAKQGSYEQYF.

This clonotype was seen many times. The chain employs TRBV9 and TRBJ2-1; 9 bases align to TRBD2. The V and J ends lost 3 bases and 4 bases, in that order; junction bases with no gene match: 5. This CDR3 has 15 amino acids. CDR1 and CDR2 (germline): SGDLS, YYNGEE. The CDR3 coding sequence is TGTGCCAGCAGCGCAGTGACTAGCGGATACAATGAGCAGTTCTTC. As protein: CASSAVTSGYNEQFF.

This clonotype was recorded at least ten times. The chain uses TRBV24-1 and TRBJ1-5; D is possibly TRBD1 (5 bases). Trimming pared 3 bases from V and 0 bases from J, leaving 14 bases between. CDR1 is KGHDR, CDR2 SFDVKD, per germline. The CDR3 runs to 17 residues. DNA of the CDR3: TGTGCCACCAGTGATGCCCAGTGGGGCTATAGCAATCAGCCCCAGCATTTT. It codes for CATSDAQWGYSNQPQHF.

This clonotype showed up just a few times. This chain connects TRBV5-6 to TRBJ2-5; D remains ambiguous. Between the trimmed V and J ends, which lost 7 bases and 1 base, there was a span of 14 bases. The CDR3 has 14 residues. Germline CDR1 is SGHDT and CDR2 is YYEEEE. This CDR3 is CASGSHGAQETQYF. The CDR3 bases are TGTGCCAGCGGATCCCACGGAGCCCAAGAGACCCAGTACTTC. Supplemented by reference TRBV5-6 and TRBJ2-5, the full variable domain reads DAGVTQSPTHLIKTRGQQVTLRCSPKSGHDTVSWYQQALGQGPQFIFQYYEEEERQRGNFPDRFSGHQFPNYSSELNVNALLLGDSALYLCASGSHGAQETQYFGPGTRLLVL.

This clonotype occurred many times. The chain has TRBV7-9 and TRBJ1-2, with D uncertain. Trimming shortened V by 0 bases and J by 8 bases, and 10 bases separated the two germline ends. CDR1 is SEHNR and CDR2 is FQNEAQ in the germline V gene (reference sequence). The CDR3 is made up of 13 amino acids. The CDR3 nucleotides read TGTGCCAGCAGCTTAGCCCCCGGCTGGGGCTACACCTTC. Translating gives CASSLAPGWGYTF.

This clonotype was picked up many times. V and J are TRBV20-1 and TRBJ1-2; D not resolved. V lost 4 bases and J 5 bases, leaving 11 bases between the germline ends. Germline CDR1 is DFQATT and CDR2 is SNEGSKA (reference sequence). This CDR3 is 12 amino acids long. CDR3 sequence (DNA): TGCAGTGCTACGTCGGGTGTATATGGCTACACCTTC. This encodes CSATSGVYGYTF.

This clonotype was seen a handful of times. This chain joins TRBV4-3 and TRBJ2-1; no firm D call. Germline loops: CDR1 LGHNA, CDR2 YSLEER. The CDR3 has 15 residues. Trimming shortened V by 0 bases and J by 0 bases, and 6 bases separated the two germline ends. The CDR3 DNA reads TGCGCCAGCAGCCAAGAGCGGATCTCCTACAATGAGCAGTTCTTC. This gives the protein CASSQERISYNEQFF.

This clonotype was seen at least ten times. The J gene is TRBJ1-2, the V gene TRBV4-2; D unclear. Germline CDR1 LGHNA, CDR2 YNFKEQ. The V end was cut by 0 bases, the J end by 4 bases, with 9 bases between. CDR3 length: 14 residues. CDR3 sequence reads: CASSQDSWSYGYTF. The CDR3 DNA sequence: TGTGCCAGCAGCCAAGATTCGTGGAGCTATGGCTACACCTTC.

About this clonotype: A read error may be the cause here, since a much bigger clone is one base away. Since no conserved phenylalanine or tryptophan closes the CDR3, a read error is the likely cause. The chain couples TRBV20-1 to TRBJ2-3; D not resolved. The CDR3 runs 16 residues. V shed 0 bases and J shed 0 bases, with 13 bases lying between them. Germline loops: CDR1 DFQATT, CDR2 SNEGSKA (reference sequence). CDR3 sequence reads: CSARDHERTSTDTQYL. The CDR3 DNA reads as TGCAGTGCTAGAGATCACGAGCGAACTAGCACAGATACGCAGTATTTA.

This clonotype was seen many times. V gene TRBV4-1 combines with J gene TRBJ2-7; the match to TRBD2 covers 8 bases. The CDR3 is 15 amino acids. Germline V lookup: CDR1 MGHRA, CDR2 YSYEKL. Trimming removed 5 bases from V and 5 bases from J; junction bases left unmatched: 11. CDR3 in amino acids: CASSSPAGASDEQYF. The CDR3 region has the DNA TGCGCCAGCAGCTCTCCAGCGGGAGCCTCTGACGAGCAGTACTTC.